These T cell receptor beta chains were read from a single sample in a study of identical twins. Each CDR3 protein gets one entry after TCRdb re-called the 5' RACE reads with MiXCR. Of about 690,000 distinct CDR3 sequences in the sample, around 6% were seen once. Sample: naive T cells sorted from blood. The origin of the receptors is a man younger than 35 in good health. Each CDR3 is given without its conserved first and last residue. A D gene is named only where the DNA matches it firmly.

j_call d_call v_call cdr3_aa
TRBJ1-6 . TRBV4-2 ASSQNLGAGNSPLH
TRBJ1-2 TRBD1 TRBV29-1 SVGSPTGEGYGYT
TRBJ2-5 . TRBV6-5 ASSYSQGQETQY
TRBJ2-5 . TRBV5-1 ASSPDTGRRETQY
TRBJ2-7 . TRBV24-1 ATSDLGSYEQY
TRBJ2-3 TRBD2 TRBV20-1 SALRLAGSLDTQY
TRBJ2-1 TRBD2 TRBV12-3/TRBV12-4 ASSLRRAGDRQF
TRBJ2-1 TRBD2 TRBV27 ASKGGLAGGNEQF
TRBJ2-1 . TRBV9 ASRSGYEQF
TRBJ2-7 TRBD2 TRBV18 ASSLLPWGLAAYEQY
TRBJ2-1 TRBD2 TRBV18 ASSPRGLAGGYYNEQF
TRBJ2-1 . TRBV6-6 ASSSSFPEQF
TRBJ2-3 TRBD2 TRBV9 ASSLSGRAPDTQY
TRBJ2-5 . TRBV12-3/TRBV12-4 ASSSLALIETQY
TRBJ1-2 TRBD1 TRBV7-3 ASSPRQGLGYT
TRBJ2-5 . TRBV20-1 SAHPPGRIKETQY
TRBJ1-1 . TRBV9 ASSGDRRWGDTEAF
TRBJ2-1 . TRBV4-1 ASSDVTPRGQF
TRBJ2-6 . TRBV5-5 ASSLSLLGANVLT
TRBJ2-5 TRBD1 TRBV11-2 ASSQGVQETQY
TRBJ2-1 . TRBV18 ASSPPSGALYNEQF
TRBJ2-1 TRBD1 TRBV5-6 ASRLEGAGEQF
TRBJ2-2 . TRBV6-1 ASNQGPAFGELF
TRBJ1-5 TRBD1 TRBV6-5 ASSYGQGGSQPQH
TRBJ2-5 TRBD2 TRBV12-3/TRBV12-4 ASSLREWETQY
TRBJ2-7 . TRBV20-1 SARDDERAYEQY
TRBJ2-2 TRBD2 TRBV5-1 ASGPSGNTGELF
TRBJ2-3 . TRBV4-3 ASSLSAPQPQGTQY
TRBJ2-5 . TRBV4-1 ASSQESGSLQETQY
TRBJ2-3 TRBD1 TRBV28 ASSGTGGVADTQY
TRBJ2-1 . TRBV7-2 ASSALWLTRYNEQF
TRBJ2-1 . TRBV21-1 ASSKASGQGENGRASNEQF
TRBJ2-3 . TRBV6-8 ASVPGPRADTQY
TRBJ1-1 . TRBV12-3/TRBV12-4 ASSLVNGNTEAF
TRBJ1-1 . TRBV30 AWSVFRNTEAF
TRBJ2-5 TRBD1 TRBV28 ASSLTLQGAQETQY
TRBJ1-1 . TRBV30 AWSRSGMNTEAF
TRBJ2-2 TRBD2 TRBV18 ASFSLAGNTGELF
TRBJ2-1 TRBD2 TRBV6-1 ASSDPAGGRSEQF
TRBJ1-2 . TRBV27 ASSAYGYT